These T cell receptor beta chains were read from a single sample in a study of identical twins' blood T cells. A single record per CDR3 protein comes from TCRdb applying MiXCR to the 5' RACE reads. The table includes a few hundred thousand distinct CDR3 sequences, approximately 30% detected once. Sample: PBMCs. These receptors originate from a woman aged 18 to 55 in good health. Each CDR3 is given with its conserved first and last residue.

TRBJ1-2 | TRBV3-1 | CASSGYRGHYGYTF
TRBJ1-4 | TRBV20-1 | CSARGLQGRLFF
TRBJ1-2 | TRBV20-1 | CSARAGANYGYTF
TRBJ2-2 | TRBV27 | CASSTSWNTGELFF
TRBJ1-6 | TRBV7-9 | CASSSLAGVNSPLHF
TRBJ1-1 | TRBV11-2 | CASSLSTGMNTEAFF
TRBJ1-2 | TRBV19 | CASSIETGGGYGYTF
TRBJ2-3 | TRBV12-3/TRBV12-4 | CASSLSITDTQYF
TRBJ2-3 | TRBV9 | CASSPGQEDTQYF
TRBJ2-3 | TRBV7-2 | CASSLRGRRGADTQYF
TRBJ2-1 | TRBV19 | CASSIWEGTYNEQFF
TRBJ1-1 | TRBV6-2/TRBV6-3 | CASSYSGRNTEAFF
TRBJ2-7 | TRBV27 | CASSYGAPYEQYF
TRBJ2-3 | TRBV28 | CASRPGTPDTQYF
TRBJ1-2 | TRBV20-1 | CSARLDHGYTF
TRBJ2-7 | TRBV7-9 | CASRRGRGDHEQYF
TRBJ2-7 | TRBV10-3 | CAISETGRTYEQYF
TRBJ2-3 | TRBV9 | CASSVAEGADTQYF
TRBJ1-2 | TRBV2 | CASSDLGYTF
TRBJ1-1 | TRBV28 | CASSFLGGLTEAFF
TRBJ1-5 | TRBV9 | CASSRNPGQPQHF
TRBJ2-3 | TRBV6-5 | CASRGLLSTDTQYF
TRBJ2-1 | TRBV9 | CASSVLSRNNEQFF
TRBJ1-3 | TRBV6-1 | CASRDRPSSGNTIYF
TRBJ1-1 | TRBV7-8 | CASILGRTNTEAFF
TRBJ2-2 | TRBV7-2 | CASSLALTSQTGELFF
TRBJ2-1 | TRBV5-1 | CASSLLGAYNEQFF
TRBJ1-3 | TRBV20-1 | CRARPDSGNTIYF
TRBJ2-1 | TRBV3-1 | CASSQAGPDNEQFF
TRBJ1-2 | TRBV20-1 | CSATAGQNNYGYTF
TRBJ1-4 | TRBV7-9 | CASSPVRTNEKLFF
TRBJ2-2 | TRBV29-1 | CSSTGKNTGELFF
TRBJ2-2 | TRBV6-2/TRBV6-3 | CASRPVGTGELFF
TRBJ2-3 | TRBV20-1 | CSAPEGGVTDTQYF
TRBJ1-3 | TRBV3-1 | CASSQWIGGEGNTIYF
TRBJ2-2 | TRBV7-2 | CASSLVSINTGELFF
TRBJ2-3 | TRBV7-2 | CASFPDRSSTDTQYF
TRBJ2-1 | TRBV5-1 | CASSTVYNEQFF
TRBJ1-1 | TRBV5-1 | CASSSGNPNTEAFF
TRBJ2-7 | TRBV11-2 | CASSLTEISYREQYF
TRBJ1-1 | TRBV29-1 | CSVGGGYGDTEAFF
TRBJ2-3 | TRBV7-2 | CASRGTQYF
TRBJ2-1 | TRBV5-1 | CASTQGTSGKNEQFF
TRBJ2-1 | TRBV6-5 | CASRARSSYNEQFF
TRBJ2-7 | TRBV7-9 | CASSLRLDRVYF
TRBJ1-1 | TRBV4-1 | CASSLPRSGPGDTEAFF
TRBJ2-7 | TRBV5-1 | CASSLGSHPPYEQYF
TRBJ2-5 | TRBV10-3 | CAISPGQHQETQYF
TRBJ1-2 | TRBV4-1 | CASSQGGGYTF
TRBJ1-2 | TRBV9 | CASSVRDRSGYTF
TRBJ1-1 | TRBV29-1 | CSVRYRRDHNTEAFF
TRBJ2-7 | TRBV20-1 | CSAAVGTSGVYEQYF
TRBJ1-4 | TRBV5-1 | CVSSEGQGKLFF
TRBJ1-2 | TRBV5-1 | CASSPADFYGYTF